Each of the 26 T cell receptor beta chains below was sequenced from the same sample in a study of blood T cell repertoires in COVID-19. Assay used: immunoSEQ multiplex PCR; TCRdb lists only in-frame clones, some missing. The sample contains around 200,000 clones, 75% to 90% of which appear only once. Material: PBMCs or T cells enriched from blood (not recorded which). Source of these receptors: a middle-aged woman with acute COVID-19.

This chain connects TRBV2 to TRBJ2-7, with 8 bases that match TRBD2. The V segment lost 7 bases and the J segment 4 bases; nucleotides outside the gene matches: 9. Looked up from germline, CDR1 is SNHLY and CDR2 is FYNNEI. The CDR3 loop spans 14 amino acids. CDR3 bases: TGTGCCAGCAACCGGGCCCCGGGAGGGTACGAGCAGTACTTC. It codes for CASNRAPGGYEQYF.

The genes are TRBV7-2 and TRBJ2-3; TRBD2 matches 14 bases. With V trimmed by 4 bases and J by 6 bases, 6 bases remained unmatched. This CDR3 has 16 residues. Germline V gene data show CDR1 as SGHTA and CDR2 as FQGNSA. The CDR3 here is CASSSGLAGEGDTQYF. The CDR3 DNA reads TGTGCCAGCAGCTCGGGACTAGCGGGAGAAGGTGATACGCAGTATTTT.

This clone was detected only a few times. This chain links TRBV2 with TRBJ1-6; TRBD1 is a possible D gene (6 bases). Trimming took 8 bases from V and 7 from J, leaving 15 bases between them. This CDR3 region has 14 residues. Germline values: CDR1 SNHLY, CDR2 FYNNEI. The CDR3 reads CASLRTAKNSPLHF. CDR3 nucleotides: TGTGCCAGCCTTAGGACAGCGAAGAATTCACCCCTCCACTTT.

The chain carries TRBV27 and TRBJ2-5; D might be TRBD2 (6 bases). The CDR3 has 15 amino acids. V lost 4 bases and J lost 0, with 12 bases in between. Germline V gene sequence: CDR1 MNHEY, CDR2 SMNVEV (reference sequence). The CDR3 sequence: CASSYAGRYQETQYF. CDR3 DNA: TGTGCCAGCAGTTATGCGGGACGGTACCAAGAGACCCAGTACTTC.

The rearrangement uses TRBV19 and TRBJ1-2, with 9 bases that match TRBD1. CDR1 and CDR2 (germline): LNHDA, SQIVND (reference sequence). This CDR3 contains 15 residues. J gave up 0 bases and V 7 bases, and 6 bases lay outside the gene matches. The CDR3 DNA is TGTGCCAGTAACCCACAGGGGGCGGCTAACTATGGCTACACCTTC. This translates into CASNPQGAANYGYTF. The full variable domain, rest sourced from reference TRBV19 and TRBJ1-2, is DGGITQSPKYLFRKEGQNVTLSCEQNLNHDAMYWYRQDPGQGLRLIYYSQIVNDFQKGDIAEGYSVSREKKESFPLTVTSAQKNPTAFYLCASNPQGAANYGYTFGSGTRLTVV.

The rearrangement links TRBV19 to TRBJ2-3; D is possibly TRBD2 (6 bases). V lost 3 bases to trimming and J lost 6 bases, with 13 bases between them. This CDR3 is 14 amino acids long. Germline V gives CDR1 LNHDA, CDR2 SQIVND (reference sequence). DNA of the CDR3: TGTGCCAGTAGTATGTTGTTAGCGGATGATACGCAGTATTTT. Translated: CASSMLLADDTQYF.

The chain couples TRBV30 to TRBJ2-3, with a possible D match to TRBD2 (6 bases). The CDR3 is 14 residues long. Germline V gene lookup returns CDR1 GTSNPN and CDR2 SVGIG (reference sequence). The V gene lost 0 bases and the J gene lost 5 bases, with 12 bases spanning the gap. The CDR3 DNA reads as TGTGCCTGGAGTGTCTCAGCGGGCGGAGATACGCAGTATTTT. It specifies CAWSVSAGGDTQYF.

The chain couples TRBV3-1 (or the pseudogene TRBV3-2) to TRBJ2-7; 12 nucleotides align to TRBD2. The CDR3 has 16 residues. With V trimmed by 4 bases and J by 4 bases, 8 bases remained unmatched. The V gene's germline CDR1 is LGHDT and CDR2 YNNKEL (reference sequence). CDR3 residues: CASSPSGLAGGYEQYF. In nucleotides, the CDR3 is TGTGCCAGCAGCCCATCCGGCCTAGCGGGGGGGTACGAGCAGTACTTC.

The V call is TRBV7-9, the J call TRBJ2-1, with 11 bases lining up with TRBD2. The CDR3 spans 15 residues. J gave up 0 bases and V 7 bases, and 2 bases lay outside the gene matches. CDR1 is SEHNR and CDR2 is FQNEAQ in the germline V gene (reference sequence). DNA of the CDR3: TGTGCCAGCAATAGCGGGGGGGTCTCCTACAATGAGCAGTTCTTC. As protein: CASNSGGVSYNEQFF.

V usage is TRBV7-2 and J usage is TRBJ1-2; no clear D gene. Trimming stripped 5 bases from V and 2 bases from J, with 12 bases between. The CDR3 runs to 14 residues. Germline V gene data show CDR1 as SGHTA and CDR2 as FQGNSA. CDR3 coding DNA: TGTGCCAGCAGCGTCTCGCGGGAGAACTATGGCTACACCTTC. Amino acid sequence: CASSVSRENYGYTF. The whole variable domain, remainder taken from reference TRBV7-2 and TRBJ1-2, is GAGVSQSPSNKVTEKGKDVELRCDPISGHTALYWYRQSLGQGLEFLIYFQGNSAPDKSGLPSDRFSAERTGGSVSTLTIQRTQQEDSAVYLCASSVSRENYGYTFGSGTRLTVV.

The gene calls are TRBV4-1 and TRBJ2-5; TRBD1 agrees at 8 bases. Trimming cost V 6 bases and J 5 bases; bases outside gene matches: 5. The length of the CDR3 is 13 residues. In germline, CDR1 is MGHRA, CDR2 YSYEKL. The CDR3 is CASRRTGNETQYF. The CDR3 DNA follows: TGCGCCAGCAGGCGGACAGGGAATGAGACCCAGTACTTC.

The CDR3 loop is CASSLGDRERDTQYF. The CDR3 DNA reads as TGCGCCAGCAGCTTGGGGGACAGGGAGAGGGATACGCAGTATTTT. V and J are TRBV5-1 and TRBJ2-3; TRBD1 matches 9 bases. V was pared by 0 bases and J by 6 bases, with 5 bases of the junction left unmatched. CDR3 size: 15 residues. In germline, CDR1 is SGHRS, CDR2 YFSETQ.

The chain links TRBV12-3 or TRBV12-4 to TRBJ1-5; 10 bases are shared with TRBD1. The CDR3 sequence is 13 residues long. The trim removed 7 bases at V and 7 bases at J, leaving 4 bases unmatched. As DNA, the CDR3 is TGTGCCAGCAAAGGGACAGGGGTACAGCCCCAGCATTTT. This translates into CASKGTGVQPQHF.

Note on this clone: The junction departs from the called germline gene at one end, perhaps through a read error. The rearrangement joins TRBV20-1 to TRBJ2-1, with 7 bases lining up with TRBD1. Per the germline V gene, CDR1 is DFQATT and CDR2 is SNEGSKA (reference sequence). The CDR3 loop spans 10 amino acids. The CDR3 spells CSASIGTGVF. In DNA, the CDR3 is TGCAGTGCTAGTATCGGCACAGGGGTCTTC.

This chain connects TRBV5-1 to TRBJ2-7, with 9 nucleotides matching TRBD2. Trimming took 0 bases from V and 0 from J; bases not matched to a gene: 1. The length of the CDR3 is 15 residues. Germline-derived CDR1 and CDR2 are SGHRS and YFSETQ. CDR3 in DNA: TGCGCCAGCAGCTTGGGCGGGGGGGACTCCTACGAGCAGTACTTC. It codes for CASSLGGGDSYEQYF. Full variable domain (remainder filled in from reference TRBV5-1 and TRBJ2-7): KAGVTQTPRYLIKTRGQQVTLSCSPISGHRSVSWYQQTPGQGLQFLFEYFSETQRNKGNFPGRFSGRQFSNSRSEMNVSTLELGDSALYLCASSLGGGDSYEQYFGPGTRLTVT.

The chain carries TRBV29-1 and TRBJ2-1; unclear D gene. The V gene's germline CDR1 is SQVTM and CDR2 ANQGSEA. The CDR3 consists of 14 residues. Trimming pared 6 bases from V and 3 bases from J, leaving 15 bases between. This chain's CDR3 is CSVQWSVGYNEQFF. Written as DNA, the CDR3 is TGCAGCGTCCAATGGAGCGTCGGCTACAATGAGCAGTTCTTC.

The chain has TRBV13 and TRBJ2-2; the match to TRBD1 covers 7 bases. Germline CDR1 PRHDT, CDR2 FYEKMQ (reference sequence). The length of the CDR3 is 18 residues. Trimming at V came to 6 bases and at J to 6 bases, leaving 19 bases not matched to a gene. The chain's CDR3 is CASRRGTESLKGAGELFF. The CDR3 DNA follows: TGTGCCAGCAGGAGGGGGACAGAAAGCCTCAAGGGCGCCGGGGAGCTGTTTTTT.

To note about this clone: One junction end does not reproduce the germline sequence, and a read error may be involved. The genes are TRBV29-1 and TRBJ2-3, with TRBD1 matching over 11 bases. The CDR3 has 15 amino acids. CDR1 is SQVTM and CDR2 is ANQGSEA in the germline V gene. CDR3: CSVEGTGGTTDTQYF. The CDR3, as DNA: TGCAGCGTCGAAGGGACAGGGGGGACCACAGATACGCAGTATTTT.

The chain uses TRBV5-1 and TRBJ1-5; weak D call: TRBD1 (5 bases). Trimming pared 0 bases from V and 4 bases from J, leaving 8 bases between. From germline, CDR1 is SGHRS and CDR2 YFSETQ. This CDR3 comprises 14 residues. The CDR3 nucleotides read TGCGCCAGCAGCTTGGGGGCAGGGAATCAGCCCCAGCATTTT. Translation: CASSLGAGNQPQHF.

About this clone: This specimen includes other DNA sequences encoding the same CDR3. In DNA, the CDR3 is TGTGCCTGGAGCGCAGGGGGCAATCAGCCCCAGCATTTT. This sequence encodes CAWSAGGNQPQHF. The chain combines TRBV30 with TRBJ1-5, with D possibly being TRBD1 (6 bases). Trimming left V 3 bases short and J 2 bases short, with 8 bases between. There are 13 residues in the CDR3. Germline lookup yields CDR1 GTSNPN and CDR2 SVGIG (reference sequence).

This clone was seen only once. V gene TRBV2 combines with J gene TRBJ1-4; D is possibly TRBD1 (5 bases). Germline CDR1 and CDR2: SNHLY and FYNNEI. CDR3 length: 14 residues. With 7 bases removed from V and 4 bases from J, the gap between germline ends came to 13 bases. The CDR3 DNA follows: TGTGCCAGCAACCCCGACAGTTTTAATGAAAAACTGTTTTTT. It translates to CASNPDSFNEKLFF.

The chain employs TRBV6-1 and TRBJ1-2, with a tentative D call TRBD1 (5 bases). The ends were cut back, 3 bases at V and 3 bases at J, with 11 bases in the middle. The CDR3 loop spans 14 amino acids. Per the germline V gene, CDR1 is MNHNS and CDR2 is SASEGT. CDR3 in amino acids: CASSDHTGDYGYTF. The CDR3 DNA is TGTGCCAGCAGTGATCATACAGGTGACTATGGCTACACCTTC.

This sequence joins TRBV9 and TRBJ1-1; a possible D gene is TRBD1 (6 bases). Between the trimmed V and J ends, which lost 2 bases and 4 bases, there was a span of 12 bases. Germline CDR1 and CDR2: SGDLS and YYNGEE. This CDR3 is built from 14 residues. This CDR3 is CASSVQGTATEAFF. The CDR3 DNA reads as TGTGCCAGCAGCGTCCAGGGGACGGCCACTGAAGCTTTCTTT.

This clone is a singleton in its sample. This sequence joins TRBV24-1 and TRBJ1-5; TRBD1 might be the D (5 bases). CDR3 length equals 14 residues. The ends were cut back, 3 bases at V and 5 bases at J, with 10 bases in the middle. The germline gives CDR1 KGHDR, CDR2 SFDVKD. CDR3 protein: CATSDEDIYQPQHF. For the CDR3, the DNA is TGTGCCACCAGTGATGAGGACATCTATCAGCCCCAGCATTTT.

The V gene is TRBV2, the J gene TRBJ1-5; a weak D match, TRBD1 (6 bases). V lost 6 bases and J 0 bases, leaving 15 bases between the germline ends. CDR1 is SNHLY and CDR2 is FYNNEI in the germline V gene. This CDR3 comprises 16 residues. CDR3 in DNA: TGTGCCAGCAGCGGGAAGGGACACATTAGCAATCAGCCCCAGCATTTT. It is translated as CASSGKGHISNQPQHF.

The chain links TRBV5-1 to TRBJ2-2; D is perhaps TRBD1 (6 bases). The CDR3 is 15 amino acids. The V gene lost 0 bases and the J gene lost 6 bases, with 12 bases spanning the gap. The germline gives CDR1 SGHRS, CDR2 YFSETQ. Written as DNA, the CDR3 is TGCGCCAGCAGCTTGGGAGGACAGTATCCCGGGGAGCTGTTTTTT. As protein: CASSLGGQYPGELFF. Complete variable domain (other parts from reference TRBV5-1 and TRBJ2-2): KAGVTQTPRYLIKTRGQQVTLSCSPISGHRSVSWYQQTPGQGLQFLFEYFSETQRNKGNFPGRFSGRQFSNSRSEMNVSTLELGDSALYLCASSLGGQYPGELFFGEGSRLTVL.